Below are 30 T cell receptor beta chains sequenced from a single sample in a study of shared clonotypes between healthy human individuals. Naive CD8 cells, CD45RO-negative and positively selected for CCR7, excluded terminally differentiated effector memory CD45RA+ cells. Sequencing was performed with immunoSEQ multiplex PCR; in TCRdb, only in-frame clones are kept and a portion is missing. This sample has about 580,000 clones, with 95% to 98% found just once. The sample was naive CD8+ T cells sorted from blood. Every receptor here comes from a man under 40 in good health.

Details on this clone: The identical CDR3 is also encoded by other nucleotide sequences in the sample. The rearrangement links TRBV5-5 to TRBJ2-7, with 8 nucleotides matching TRBD2. J lost 2 bases, V lost 1 base, and 2 bases had no gene match. The CDR3 extends over 14 amino acids. CDR1 is SGHKS, CDR2 YYEKEE, per germline (reference sequence). The CDR3 loop is CASSLTSGTYEQYF. The CDR3, as DNA: TGTGCCAGCAGCTTGACTAGCGGAACCTACGAGCAGTACTTC.

The chain links TRBV2 to TRBJ2-1; 10 nucleotides line up with TRBD2. The CDR3 is 16 residues long. The germline V gene encodes CDR1 SNHLY and CDR2 FYNNEI. The trim removed 4 bases at V and 4 bases at J, leaving 7 bases unmatched. CDR3 DNA sequence: TGTGCCAGCAGTGGTAGCGGGAGGTTCTCATACAATGAGCAGTTCTTC. Amino acids: CASSGSGRFSYNEQFF.

CDR3 bases: TGTGCCAGCAGCGTAACGGCCAGCGGGGATTACAATGAGCAGTTCTTC. Its protein is CASSVTASGDYNEQFF. The chain joins TRBV9 to TRBJ2-1; 7 nucleotides agree with TRBD2. V lost 1 base and J lost 4; bases outside the gene matches: 8. Germline CDR1 and CDR2: SGDLS and YYNGEE. The CDR3 has 16 residues.

This chain joins TRBV27 and TRBJ1-1; the D gene is possibly TRBD1 (5 bases). This CDR3 comprises 15 residues. Between the trimmed V and J ends, which lost 3 bases and 4 bases, there was a span of 15 bases. Germline values: CDR1 MNHEY, CDR2 SMNVEV (reference sequence). The CDR3 is CASSFRTGGGTEAFF. CDR3 nucleotide sequence: TGTGCCAGCAGTTTCCGGACCGGGGGGGGCACTGAAGCTTTCTTT.

The chain joins TRBV7-9 to TRBJ2-5, with 10 bases that match TRBD1. Trimming took 6 bases from V and 3 from J; bases not matched to a gene: 1. Germline-derived CDR1 and CDR2 are SEHNR and FQNEAQ (reference sequence). The CDR3 consists of 13 residues. In DNA, the CDR3 is TGTGCCAGCAGGGGGACAGGGGAAGAGACCCAGTACTTC. This translates into CASRGTGEETQYF.

This clone came up once. The chain links TRBV2 to TRBJ2-7; D gene ambiguous. This CDR3 contains 9 residues. V was trimmed by 8 bases and J by 3 bases, leaving 2 bases between them. Germline V gene lookup returns CDR1 SNHLY and CDR2 FYNNEI. The CDR3 region has the DNA TGTGCCAGCCTCTACGAGCAGTACTTC. This translates into CASLYEQYF.

The chain links TRBV7-9 to TRBJ2-4; possibly TRBD1 for D (6 bases). Germline CDR1 SEHNR, CDR2 FQNEAQ (reference sequence). Trimming left V 5 bases short and J 5 bases short, with 16 bases between. The CDR3 runs to 15 residues. CDR3 sequence (DNA): TGTGCCAGCAGCCTTTCCTCAGGGGCTGAAAACATTCAGTACTTC. Protein: CASSLSSGAENIQYF. Full variable domain (outside the CDR3, taken from reference TRBV7-9 and TRBJ2-4): DTGVSQNPRHKITKRGQNVTFRCDPISEHNRLYWYRQTLGQGPEFLTYFQNEAQLEKSRLLSDRFSAERPKGSFSTLEIQRTEQGDSAMYLCASSLSSGAENIQYFGAGTRLSVL.

A single count supports this clone. The V and J genes are TRBV4-1 and TRBJ1-1; D not certain. V was pared by 1 base and J by 5 bases, with 8 bases between. There are 13 residues in the CDR3. The germline gives CDR1 MGHRA, CDR2 YSYEKL. CDR3: CASSQVGWTEAFF. CDR3 sequence (DNA): TGCGCCAGCAGCCAAGTGGGATGGACTGAAGCTTTCTTT.

The V call is TRBV28, the J call TRBJ1-2, with D possibly matching TRBD1 (5 bases). The germline V and J ends were trimmed by 5 bases and 5 bases, with 12 bases remaining between them. The germline V gene has CDR1 MDHEN and CDR2 SYDVKM. The CDR3 is 13 residues long. The CDR3 is CASSPVGRYGYTF. In nucleotides, the CDR3 is TGTGCCAGCAGTCCGGTGGGGCGTTATGGCTACACCTTC.

The V call is TRBV7-2, the J call TRBJ2-1; 9 positions match TRBD2. V gave up 8 bases and J gave up 4 bases; unmatched junction bases: 6. This CDR3 is 14 amino acids long. Germline CDR1 SGHTA, CDR2 FQGNSA. DNA for the CDR3: TGTGCCAGCGGGGGGCTAGCGGGGTACAATGAGCAGTTCTTC. It codes for CASGGLAGYNEQFF.

This chain joins TRBV5-1 and TRBJ2-1; perhaps D is TRBD1 or TRBD2 (5 bases each). Trimming pared 2 bases from V and 5 bases from J, leaving 14 bases between. Per germline, CDR1 SGHRS and CDR2 YFSETQ. The CDR3 covers 15 residues. CDR3 protein: CASSFWAGTNNEQFF. CDR3 in DNA: TGCGCCAGCAGCTTTTGGGCCGGGACGAACAATGAGCAGTTCTTC.

The chain is built from TRBV7-9 and TRBJ2-1; TRBD2 matches 8 bases. Looked up from germline, CDR1 is SEHNR and CDR2 is FQNEAQ (reference sequence). The length of the CDR3 is 15 residues. Germline trimming cut 5 bases from V and 0 bases from J; bases unmatched to any gene: 3. CDR3 sequence: CASSHGTSSYNEQFF. The DNA for the CDR3 is TGTGCCAGCAGCCACGGGACTAGCTCCTACAATGAGCAGTTCTTC.

The rearrangement links TRBV7-9 to TRBJ2-1; D unresolved. Trimming cost V 1 base and J 5 bases, with 12 bases left between them. From germline, CDR1 is SEHNR and CDR2 FQNEAQ (reference sequence). This CDR3 has 15 residues. The CDR3 protein is CASSLESGSHNEQFF. The DNA of the CDR3 is TGTGCCAGCAGCTTAGAGTCGGGTAGTCACAATGAGCAGTTCTTC.

The gene calls are TRBV5-1 and TRBJ2-2; 8 bases are a match to TRBD2. The CDR3 length is 16 residues. Germline-derived CDR1 and CDR2 are SGHRS and YFSETQ. J lost 6 bases, V lost 4 bases, and 11 bases had no gene match. The CDR3 nucleotides are TGCGCCAGCAGCACGGACGCGGCTAGCGGGCCCGGGGAGCTGTTTTTT. Its translation: CASSTDAASGPGELFF.

The chain has TRBV7-2 and TRBJ1-1; D remains ambiguous. V was pared by 2 bases and J by 6 bases, with 7 bases between. The germline V gene encodes CDR1 SGHTA and CDR2 FQGNSA. CDR3 size: 12 residues. CDR3 amino acids: CASSLYWPEAFF. CDR3 coding DNA: TGTGCCAGCAGCTTATATTGGCCTGAAGCTTTCTTT.

The chain uses TRBV5-1 and TRBJ2-1; 11 bases agree with TRBD2. The V segment lost 5 bases and the J segment 0 bases; nucleotides outside the gene matches: 7. Germline V gene lookup returns CDR1 SGHRS and CDR2 YFSETQ. The CDR3 is 17 amino acids. DNA for the CDR3: TGCGCCAGCAGTTTCCGGGGGACTAGCGGCTCCTACAATGAGCAGTTCTTC. Protein: CASSFRGTSGSYNEQFF.

The chain links TRBV10-2 to TRBJ2-7; 9 bases map to TRBD2. The V segment lost 2 bases and the J segment 6 bases; nucleotides outside the gene matches: 2. CDR3 length: 13 residues. Looked up from germline, CDR1 is WSHSY and CDR2 is SAAADI. For the CDR3, the DNA is TGCGCCAGCAGTGAGGCGGGAGGGGTCGAGCAGTACTTC. This gives the protein CASSEAGGVEQYF.

With respect to this clone: Other DNA sequences of this sample code for an identical CDR3. The chain recombines TRBV27 with TRBJ2-7, with 8 bases fitting TRBD2. The CDR3 is 14 residues long. V lost 3 bases and J lost 4; bases outside the gene matches: 5. Germline lookup yields CDR1 MNHEY and CDR2 SMNVEV (reference sequence). For the CDR3, the DNA is TGTGCCAGCAGTTTGGGACTAGGATTTTACGAGCAGTACTTC. This translates into CASSLGLGFYEQYF.

The chain joins TRBV19 to TRBJ2-1; no reliable D call. Trimming removed 3 bases from V and 7 bases from J, with 7 bases in between. This CDR3 is 12 amino acids long. Germline CDR1 is LNHDA and CDR2 is SQIVND (reference sequence). The CDR3, as DNA: TGTGCCAGTAGTATCTGGGCGAATGAGCAGTTCTTC. Residues: CASSIWANEQFF.

V and J are TRBV7-6 and TRBJ2-1, with 9 bases matching TRBD2. Germline values: CDR1 SGHVS, CDR2 FNYEAQ. The CDR3 totals 18 residues. The V segment lost 4 bases and the J segment 12 bases; nucleotides outside the gene matches: 22. CDR3 residues: CASSSNPDRGRAWDGQFF. The CDR3 DNA sequence: TGTGCCAGCAGCTCTAACCCTGATCGCGGGAGGGCTTGGGACGGGCAGTTCTTC.

The chain recombines TRBV7-6 with TRBJ2-3, with D tentatively TRBD1 (6 bases). This CDR3 is 14 amino acids long. The germline gives CDR1 SGHVS, CDR2 FNYEAQ. Trimming pared 3 bases from V and 2 bases from J, leaving 9 bases between. The CDR3: CASSFGTYTDTQYF. CDR3 DNA sequence: TGTGCCAGCAGCTTTGGGACATACACAGATACGCAGTATTTT.

The V and J genes are TRBV9 and TRBJ2-3; D not resolved. Trimming took off 3 bases at V and 3 bases at J, with 17 bases between the two ends. CDR3 length equals 16 residues. Per the germline V gene, CDR1 is SGDLS and CDR2 is YYNGEE. In nucleotides, the CDR3 is TGTGCCAGCAGCGACAAAGTAGATGAAGGTACAGATACGCAGTATTTT. Translated: CASSDKVDEGTDTQYF.

Written as DNA, the CDR3 is TGTGCAAGTCGCTTACCCCCGGCCAGAGATACGCAGTATTTT. Its translation: CASRLPPARDTQYF. The gene calls are TRBV12-2 and TRBJ2-3. TRBV12-2 is noted as a pseudogene. This CDR3 spans 14 amino acids.

The V gene is TRBV21-1, the J gene TRBJ1-1. TRBV21-1 has pseudogene status. The CDR3 is made up of 18 amino acids. Written as DNA, the CDR3 is TGTGCCAGCAGCAAAAGGTGGAGTACAAGAACGGGGAACACTGAAGCTTTCTTT. Translated, it gives CASSKRWSTRTGNTEAFF.

The rearrangement links TRBV7-6 to TRBJ2-7; 8 positions agree with TRBD2. The J segment lost 1 base and the V segment lost 1 base, leaving 3 bases of the junction unmatched. In germline, CDR1 is SGHVS, CDR2 FNYEAQ. There are 15 residues in the CDR3. The CDR3 reads CASSLEGLESYEQYF. The CDR3 DNA is TGTGCCAGCAGCTTAGAGGGACTAGAATCCTACGAGCAGTACTTC.

This chain links TRBV18 with TRBJ2-2; D unresolved. V gave up 7 bases and J gave up 1 base, with 7 bases separating them. Germline loops: CDR1 KGHSH, CDR2 LQKENI. This CDR3 has 13 amino acids. The CDR3 nucleotides read TGTGCCAGCTTCCCCGGGAACACCGGGGAGCTGTTTTTT. Translation gives CASFPGNTGELFF.

V usage is TRBV6-1 and J usage is TRBJ2-7; 8 nucleotides align to TRBD2. Germline CDR1 and CDR2: MNHNS and SASEGT. J lost 0 bases, V lost 5 bases, and 6 bases had no gene match. CDR3 length: 15 amino acids. The CDR3 sequence: CASSPTSGPSYEQYF. The CDR3 DNA sequence: TGTGCCAGCAGTCCCACTAGCGGACCCTCCTACGAGCAGTACTTC.

This clone was seen once. J is TRBJ2-5 and V is TRBV5-1, with a possible D match to TRBD2 (5 bases). The germline CDR1 and CDR2 sequences are SGHRS and YFSETQ. This CDR3 contains 13 residues. Trimming shortened V by 0 bases and J by 6 bases, and 9 bases separated the two germline ends. CDR3 amino acids: CASSLGGLQTQYF. The CDR3 region has the DNA TGCGCCAGCAGCTTGGGAGGGTTACAGACCCAGTACTTC.

The rearrangement uses TRBV15 and TRBJ2-1; TRBD2 agrees at 11 bases. The CDR3 consists of 15 residues. V shed 2 bases, J shed 5 bases, and the junction held 2 bases outside the gene matches. The germline V gene encodes CDR1 LNHNV and CDR2 YYDKDF (reference sequence). The CDR3, as DNA: TGTGCCACCAGCAGACTAGCGGGAGGCCACAATGAGCAGTTCTTC. This translates into CATSRLAGGHNEQFF.

The chain links TRBV7-2 to TRBJ2-5; D is undetermined. Germline assignment: CDR1 SGHTA and CDR2 FQGNSA. This CDR3 is 13 amino acids long. V shed 1 base and J shed 5 bases, with 8 bases lying between them. The CDR3, as DNA: TGTGCCAGCAGCTTAGATTCGGTGGAGACCCAGTACTTC. Amino acids: CASSLDSVETQYF.